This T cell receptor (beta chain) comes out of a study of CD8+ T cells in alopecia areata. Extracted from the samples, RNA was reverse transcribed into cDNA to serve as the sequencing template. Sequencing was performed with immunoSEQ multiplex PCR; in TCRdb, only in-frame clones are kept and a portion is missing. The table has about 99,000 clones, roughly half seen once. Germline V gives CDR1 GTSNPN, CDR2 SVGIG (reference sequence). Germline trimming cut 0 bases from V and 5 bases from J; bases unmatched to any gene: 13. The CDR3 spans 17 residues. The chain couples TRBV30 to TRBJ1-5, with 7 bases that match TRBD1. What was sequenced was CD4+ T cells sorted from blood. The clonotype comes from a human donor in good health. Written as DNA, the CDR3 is TGTGCCTGGAGTGTAGGCCCCGGCAGGGGGAGGGATCAGCCCCAGCATTTT. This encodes CAWSVGPGRGRDQPQHF.